This T cell receptor beta chain emerged from a study of blood T cell repertoires in COVID-19. Study overall: COVID-19 samples from acute and convalescent phases originated in the United States, Italy and Spain.

In the authors' workflow: Counts of nucleated cells, estimated from reference gene primer amplification, were obtained. Profiling relied on immunoSEQ multiplex PCR, and the TCRdb table lists in-frame clones only, not all of them. V, J and clone size are those of that table, while D and trimming were read from the DNA. The data hold 300,000 to 400,000 clones, with about 87% observed a single time. Seattle researchers signed up patients amid active infection and tracked them longitudinally. Trimming removed 4 bases from V and 3 bases from J; junction bases left unmatched: 3. Germline CDR1 is KGHSH and CDR2 is LQKENI. This CDR3 comprises 15 residues.

The sequence was obtained from a young man with COVID-19, enrolled during active disease. The rearrangement links TRBV18 to TRBJ1-5; 10 bases map to TRBD1. Sequenced sample: peripheral blood. Here the CDR3 reads CASSLGTGDNQPQHF. The CDR3 nucleotides read TGTGCCAGCTCACTCGGGACAGGGGACAATCAGCCCCAGCATTTT. Variable domain in full (rest from reference TRBV18 and TRBJ1-5): NAGVMQNPRHLVRRRGQEARLRCSPMKGHSHVYWYRQLPEEGLKFMVYLQKENIIDESGMPKERFSAEFPKEGPSILRIQQVVRGDSAAYFCASSLGTGDNQPQHFGDGTRLSIL.